These 25 T cell receptor beta chains were all obtained from the same sample, sequenced in a study of cytomegalovirus exposure and HLA in healthy donors. PCR amplification relied on 60 Vbeta primers (plus 13 Jbeta primers). Profiled with immunoSEQ multiplex PCR; TCRdb holds only in-frame clones, not every one. The table includes approximately 100,000 clones, around 72% detected once. Sequenced input: PBMCs. The receptor source for this set is a male donor in good health and CMV-seropositive.

This clone was seen once. V gene TRBV10-3 combines with J gene TRBJ1-6; the D is unclear. Germline assignment: CDR1 ENHRY and CDR2 SYGVKD. The length of the CDR3 is 15 residues. V dropped 4 bases and J dropped 6 bases, with 13 bases sitting between them. The CDR3 DNA reads TGTGCCATCAGTGTGAAGGGAGAATCTAATTCACCCCTCCACTTT. Protein: CAISVKGESNSPLHF.

The V call is TRBV9, the J call TRBJ2-7, with D perhaps TRBD1 (6 bases). The CDR3 length is 16 residues. The germline gives CDR1 SGDLS, CDR2 YYNGEE. The V gene lost 4 bases and the J gene lost 2 bases, with 19 bases spanning the gap. The CDR3 sequence is CASSPMPEGVPYEQYF. The DNA for the CDR3 is TGTGCCAGCAGCCCCATGCCCGAGGGGGTCCCCTACGAGCAGTACTTC. Full variable domain (missing parts from reference TRBV9 and TRBJ2-7): DSGVTQTPKHLITATGQRVTLRCSPRSGDLSVYWYQQSLDQGLQFLIQYYNGEERAKGNILERFSAQQFPDLHSELNLSSLELGDSALYFCASSPMPEGVPYEQYFGPGTRLTVT.

The CDR3 is CASSYGQGNTEAFF. The CDR3 coding sequence is TGTGCCAGCAGTTACGGACAGGGGAACACTGAAGCTTTCTTT. The chain carries TRBV6-5 and TRBJ1-1; TRBD1 matches at 8 bases. Germline assignment: CDR1 MNHEY and CDR2 SVGAGI. Trimming cost V 2 bases and J 1 base; bases outside gene matches: 0. The CDR3 sequence is 14 residues long.

The chain combines TRBV11-1 with TRBJ1-4; 7 bases are shared with TRBD1. Germline CDR1 and CDR2: SGHAT and FQDESV (reference sequence). CDR3 length equals 14 residues. With V trimmed by 3 bases and J by 6 bases, 4 bases remained unmatched. CDR3 residues: CASSFNRGDEKLFF. CDR3 DNA sequence: TGTGCCAGCAGCTTTAACAGGGGTGATGAAAAACTGTTTTTT. Supplemented by reference TRBV11-1 and TRBJ1-4, the full variable domain reads EAEVAQSPRYKITEKSQAVAFWCDPISGHATLYWYRQILGQGPELLVQFQDESVVDDSQLPKDRFSAERLKGVDSTLKIQPAELGDSAMYLCASSFNRGDEKLFFGSGTQLSVL.

This chain joins TRBV4-2 and TRBJ1-6; the D gene is possibly TRBD1 (5 bases). The V and J ends lost 0 bases and 8 bases respectively, with 14 bases between them. The germline V gene has CDR1 LGHNA and CDR2 YNFKEQ. This CDR3 spans 16 amino acids. The CDR3 here is CASSQENFIGDSPLHF. CDR3 DNA: TGTGCCAGCAGCCAAGAGAACTTCATAGGGGATTCACCCCTCCACTTT.

The chain joins TRBV4-1 to TRBJ2-2, with 7 positions matching TRBD1. The CDR3 is made up of 16 amino acids. After removal of 2 bases from V and 3 bases from J, the junction contained 6 bases not matched to a gene. CDR1 is MGHRA, CDR2 YSYEKL, per germline. The CDR3: CASSQTGTEDTGELFF. CDR3 coding DNA: TGCGCCAGCAGCCAAACCGGGACAGAAGACACCGGGGAGCTGTTTTTT.

Here the CDR3 DNA reads TGCGCCAGCAGCAGGGACAGGGGAAACACTGAAGCTTTCTTT. Amino acids: CASSRDRGNTEAFF. The gene calls are TRBV5-1 and TRBJ1-1, with 10 bases matching TRBD1. The CDR3 is made up of 14 amino acids. V lost 4 bases to trimming and J lost 2 bases; unmatched junction nucleotides: 2. Germline V gene data show CDR1 as SGHRS and CDR2 as YFSETQ.

The chain carries TRBV7-2 and TRBJ1-1; D call uncertain. Looked up from germline, CDR1 is SGHTA and CDR2 is FQGNSA. The CDR3 is made up of 15 amino acids. Trimming shortened V by 1 base and J by 2 bases, and 11 bases separated the two germline ends. The DNA for the CDR3 is TGTGCCAGCAGCTTAGGGTGGGCAGCCAACACTGAAGCTTTCTTT. It encodes CASSLGWAANTEAFF.

The count of this clone is one. This chain links TRBV30 with TRBJ1-1; the D gene is possibly TRBD1 (5 bases). Germline V gives CDR1 GTSNPN, CDR2 SVGIG (reference sequence). The CDR3 totals 13 residues. The V end was cut by 0 bases, the J end by 1 base, with 6 bases between. In DNA, the CDR3 is TGTGCCTGGAGTGTTCAGGGGAACACTGAAGCTTTCTTT. Translating it yields CAWSVQGNTEAFF.

For this clone: Different DNA sequences within this sample yield the same CDR3. The chain joins TRBV28 to TRBJ2-7, with 10 bases aligning to TRBD1. The J segment lost 7 bases and the V segment lost 1 base, leaving 7 bases of the junction unmatched. The CDR3 runs to 15 residues. The germline V gene has CDR1 MDHEN and CDR2 SYDVKM. In DNA, the CDR3 is TGTGCCAGCAGTTTATCCGACAGGGGGCTGGGGGAGCAGTACTTC. It specifies CASSLSDRGLGEQYF.

J is TRBJ1-3 and V is TRBV5-1; possibly TRBD1 for D (6 bases). The CDR3 sequence is 14 residues long. Trimming removed 1 base from V and 4 bases from J, with 9 bases in between. Looked up from germline, CDR1 is SGHRS and CDR2 is YFSETQ. The CDR3 nucleotides are TGCGCCAGCAGCTTGACAGGGTCCGGAAACACCATATATTTT. As protein: CASSLTGSGNTIYF.

This sequence joins TRBV5-6 and TRBJ1-4, with 7 nucleotides matching TRBD1. CDR1 and CDR2 (germline): SGHDT, YYEEEE. This CDR3 has 15 amino acids. Unmatched junction bases numbered 6, after V lost 0 bases and J lost 7 bases. The CDR3 coding sequence is TGTGCCAGCAGCTTGGGAGGGGGCGCGGGTGAAAAACTGTTTTTT. It yields the protein CASSLGGGAGEKLFF.

The genes are TRBV5-6 and TRBJ1-6; TRBD1 matches 7 bases. Germline V gives CDR1 SGHDT, CDR2 YYEEEE. V was clipped by 4 bases and J by 8 bases; unmatched bases: 6. The CDR3 sequence is 14 residues long. CDR3 loop: CASSLTGFDSPLHF. CDR3 coding DNA: TGTGCCAGCAGCCTGACAGGGTTTGATTCACCCCTCCACTTT.

The V and J genes are TRBV4-3 and TRBJ2-1; 10 nucleotides line up with TRBD2. CDR3 size: 16 residues. V shed 2 bases, J shed 9 bases, and the junction held 10 bases outside the gene matches. CDR1 is LGHNA, CDR2 YSLEER, per germline. CDR3 loop: CASSQTLAGEWGEQFF. CDR3 nucleotides: TGCGCCAGCAGCCAAACCCTAGCGGGGGAGTGGGGTGAGCAGTTCTTC.

The rearrangement links TRBV27 to TRBJ2-1; D possibly corresponds to TRBD2 (5 bases). Germline V gene lookup returns CDR1 MNHEY and CDR2 SMNVEV (reference sequence). V lost 2 bases to trimming and J lost 5 bases, with 10 bases between them. The CDR3 consists of 14 residues. CDR3 sequence: CASSLNLAHNEQFF. The DNA of the CDR3 is TGTGCCAGCAGTTTAAATCTAGCCCACAATGAGCAGTTCTTC.

As for this clone: Other nucleotide sequences from this sample produce the same CDR3. CDR3 sequence: CASSPGGNYGYTF. The CDR3 region has the DNA TGCGCCAGCAGCCCAGGGGGGAACTATGGCTACACCTTC. V is TRBV5-1 and J is TRBJ1-2; 7 bases match TRBD1. There are 13 residues in the CDR3. The V gene's germline CDR1 is SGHRS and CDR2 YFSETQ. With 4 bases clipped from V and 2 bases from J, the junction kept 2 bases outside the gene matches. Variable domain in full (rest from reference TRBV5-1 and TRBJ1-2): KAGVTQTPRYLIKTRGQQVTLSCSPISGHRSVSWYQQTPGQGLQFLFEYFSETQRNKGNFPGRFSGRQFSNSRSEMNVSTLELGDSALYLCASSPGGNYGYTFGSGTRLTVV.

This clone was seen a few times. J is TRBJ2-3 and V is TRBV29-1; weak D call: TRBD2 (5 bases). The CDR3 extends over 14 amino acids. In germline, CDR1 is SQVTM, CDR2 ANQGSEA. The V gene lost 5 bases and the J gene lost 6 bases, with 18 bases spanning the gap. CDR3 coding DNA: TGCAGCGTTACCACTAGTTTATCGGCTGATACGCAGTATTTT. Amino acid sequence: CSVTTSLSADTQYF.

This chain connects TRBV28 to TRBJ1-2, with D uncertain. CDR1 is MDHEN and CDR2 is SYDVKM in the germline V gene. CDR3 length equals 12 residues. The V end lost 7 bases, the J end lost 7 bases, and 13 bases lay between the germline ends. The CDR3: CASTSTPGGYTF. The CDR3, as DNA: TGTGCCAGCACCTCGACCCCGGGTGGCTACACCTTC.

This sequence joins TRBV10-3 and TRBJ2-1; no clear D. V was trimmed by 3 bases and J by 0 bases, leaving 9 bases between them. CDR3 size: 15 residues. Germline assignment: CDR1 ENHRY and CDR2 SYGVKD. The CDR3 DNA follows: TGTGCCATCAGTGATACGGGTAGCTCCTACAATGAGCAGTTCTTC. It yields the protein CAISDTGSSYNEQFF.

This clone was observed once. This chain links TRBV2 with TRBJ1-6; 8 nucleotides align to TRBD1. Germline CDR1 is SNHLY and CDR2 is FYNNEI. After removal of 5 bases from V and 8 bases from J, the junction contained 5 bases not matched to a gene. CDR3 length: 14 amino acids. Here the CDR3 reads CASSIDRGDSPLHF. The CDR3 nucleotides are TGTGCCAGCAGTATAGACAGGGGCGATTCACCCCTCCACTTT.

The chain uses TRBV10-1 and TRBJ2-1; D is possibly TRBD2 (7 bases). The CDR3 spans 17 residues. V gave up 1 base and J gave up 1 base, with 14 bases separating them. Per the germline V gene, CDR1 is WNHNN and CDR2 is SYGVQD (reference sequence). The CDR3 here is CASSEWGGRGSYNEQFF. The CDR3, as DNA: TGCGCCAGCAGTGAGTGGGGGGGGAGGGGGTCCTACAATGAGCAGTTCTTC.

The rearrangement joins TRBV25-1 to TRBJ1-1, with a weak D call TRBD1 (5 bases). Trimming took 6 bases from V and 4 from J, leaving 12 bases between them. CDR3 length: 13 residues. The germline V gene encodes CDR1 MGHDK and CDR2 SYGVNS. The CDR3 loop is CASRTGRSTEAFF. The CDR3, as DNA: TGTGCCAGCAGAACAGGCAGGAGCACTGAAGCTTTCTTT. The whole variable domain, remainder taken from reference TRBV25-1 and TRBJ1-1, is EADIYQTPRYLVIGTGKKITLECSQTMGHDKMYWYQQDPGMELHLIHYSYGVNSTEKGDLSSESTVSRIRTEHFPLTLESARPSHTSQYLCASRTGRSTEAFFGQGTRLTVV.

In this sample, this clone turned up a few times. The chain carries TRBV6-6 and TRBJ2-5; 10 nucleotides line up with TRBD2. Unmatched junction bases numbered 5, after V lost 0 bases and J lost 4 bases. Germline CDR1 and CDR2: MNHNY and SVGAGI (reference sequence). The CDR3 extends over 16 amino acids. This CDR3 is CASSYSLLAGVETQYF. The CDR3 region has the DNA TGTGCCAGCAGTTACTCGTTGCTAGCGGGGGTAGAGACCCAGTACTTC.

This clone was found many times. This chain links TRBV2 with TRBJ1-6; 7 bases are a match to TRBD1. V was clipped by 5 bases and J by 10 bases; unmatched bases: 5. Germline V gene data show CDR1 as SNHLY and CDR2 as FYNNEI. The CDR3 loop spans 13 amino acids. The CDR3 DNA sequence: TGTGCCAGCAGTAAGGAGGGGGCGTCACCCCTCCACTTT. Protein product: CASSKEGASPLHF.

The chain has TRBV30 and TRBJ1-2, with 7 nucleotides matching TRBD1. The germline CDR1 and CDR2 sequences are GTSNPN and SVGIG (reference sequence). V lost 6 bases and J lost 8; bases outside the gene matches: 3. The CDR3 covers 10 residues. The CDR3 here is CACTRGGYTF. CDR3 bases: TGTGCCTGCACCAGGGGGGGCTACACCTTC.